This T cell receptor (beta chain) was captured in a study of cytomegalovirus exposure and HLA in healthy donors. The wider study: HLA-typed donors were the source of about 85 million unique TCRs, which an early data release held.

Study results and limitations: TCR beta V segments were, for the most part, productive about 87% or about 30% of the time in an earlier analysis. It was reported that the classifier diagnosed cytomegalovirus status with high specificity and sensitivity in both the original and validation cohorts. In a later analysis, a genetic analysis reported fewer productive-TCR N-insertions in an Asian-associated ancestry cluster than the cohort average.

PCR amplification relied on 60 Vbeta primers (plus 13 Jbeta primers). TCRdb keeps only in-frame clones here, not all; method: immunoSEQ multiplex PCR. The table lists about 150,000 clones, around 80% of them singletons. In regard to this clone: What it binds is unknown.

V shed 4 bases, J shed 2 bases, and the junction held 6 bases outside the gene matches. There are 16 residues in the CDR3. Looked up from germline, CDR1 is LNHDA and CDR2 is SQIVND (reference sequence). The rearrangement links TRBV19 to TRBJ2-3, with TRBD1 matching 10 bases. The material sequenced was PBMCs. This TCR was sampled from a male donor in good health and CMV-seropositive. The CDR3 region is CASSTWDRGVTDTQYF. The CDR3 DNA sequence: TGTGCCAGTAGTACCTGGGACAGGGGCGTCACAGATACGCAGTATTTT.